The 17 T cell receptor beta chains below all came from one sample that was sequenced in a study of T cell responses to AZD1222 COVID-19 vaccine. The repertoire was sequenced with immunoSEQ multiplex PCR; TCRdb's copy has only in-frame clones and lacks some. The repertoire holds about 260,000 clones, with 80% to 95% as singletons. Sequencing used peripheral blood, obtained on day 0 of AZD1222 vaccination. These receptors came from an adult in good health.

The V gene is TRBV25-1, the J gene TRBJ2-6; 12 bases are shared with TRBD1. Germline trimming cut 6 bases from V and 2 bases from J; bases unmatched to any gene: 5. The CDR3 consists of 17 residues. The germline V gene encodes CDR1 MGHDK and CDR2 SYGVNS. The CDR3 protein is CASRPGQGAPGANVLTF. As DNA, the CDR3 is TGTGCCAGCAGACCGGGACAGGGGGCGCCTGGGGCCAACGTCCTGACTTTC.

The chain recombines TRBV6-5 with TRBJ2-7, with D tentatively TRBD2 (5 bases). V gave up 2 bases and J gave up 7 bases, with 9 bases separating them. The CDR3 consists of 12 residues. Germline V gives CDR1 MNHEY, CDR2 SVGAGI. CDR3 sequence reads: CASSYGGREQYF. The CDR3 DNA follows: TGTGCCAGCAGTTACGGCGGGCGTGAGCAGTACTTC.

The rearrangement uses TRBV18 and TRBJ2-1; D is perhaps TRBD1 (6 bases). The CDR3 consists of 16 residues. V dropped 2 bases and J dropped 0 bases, with 11 bases sitting between them. The V gene's germline CDR1 is KGHSH and CDR2 LQKENI. The CDR3 DNA reads TGTGCCAGCTCACCAGGGACAAGGAGCTCCTACAATGAGCAGTTCTTC. Translating gives CASSPGTRSSYNEQFF.

The chain links TRBV19 to TRBJ2-1, with 8 bases identical to TRBD2. The CDR3 is made up of 15 amino acids. Germline-derived CDR1 and CDR2 are LNHDA and SQIVND (reference sequence). After removal of 3 bases from V and 8 bases from J, the junction contained 9 bases not matched to a gene. The CDR3 loop reads CASSIVGGGFDEQFF. The CDR3 DNA follows: TGTGCCAGTAGTATTGTTGGCGGGGGGTTCGATGAGCAGTTCTTC.

J is TRBJ2-1 and V is TRBV19; 9 bases are shared with TRBD2. The junction had 3 bases not matched to a gene; V was cut back by 3 bases and J by 6 bases. The CDR3 loop spans 14 amino acids. Germline lookup yields CDR1 LNHDA and CDR2 SQIVND (reference sequence). The CDR3 sequence is CASSMLAGPNEQFF. The CDR3, as DNA: TGTGCCAGTAGTATGCTAGCGGGGCCCAATGAGCAGTTCTTC.

The rearrangement links TRBV7-2 to TRBJ2-7; D is possibly TRBD2 (5 bases). Deletions cut 3 bases from V and 4 bases from J, with 16 bases between. This CDR3 comprises 15 residues. From germline, CDR1 is SGHTA and CDR2 FQGNSA. The CDR3 region is CASSLRVPGLYEQYF. CDR3 DNA: TGTGCCAGCAGCTTGAGGGTACCCGGCCTTTACGAGCAGTACTTC.

The rearrangement links TRBV29-1 to TRBJ2-4; 9 positions agree with TRBD1. V shed 1 base and J 12 bases; nucleotides not matched to a gene: 10. The V gene's germline CDR1 is SQVTM and CDR2 ANQGSEA. The CDR3 covers 14 residues. CDR3 sequence: CSVEGPAHRGPQYF. The CDR3 DNA reads as TGCAGCGTTGAAGGCCCCGCGCACAGGGGGCCTCAGTACTTC.

The V gene is TRBV20-1, the J gene TRBJ1-4; D gene unclear. The CDR3 loop spans 13 amino acids. Germline CDR1 DFQATT, CDR2 SNEGSKA (reference sequence). V was pared by 3 bases and J by 8 bases, with 13 bases between. DNA for the CDR3: TGCAGTGCTAGTGTCCGGGAAGAAGAAAAACTGTTTTTT. Encoded protein: CSASVREEEKLFF.

The rearrangement uses TRBV28 and TRBJ1-2; D is uncertain. Trimming shortened V by 4 bases and J by 2 bases, and 11 bases separated the two germline ends. The CDR3 contains 14 residues. CDR1 is MDHEN and CDR2 is SYDVKM in the germline V gene. The CDR3 sequence is CASSSTTPNYGYTF. For the CDR3, the DNA is TGTGCCAGCAGTTCAACCACCCCCAACTATGGCTACACCTTC.

The rearrangement joins TRBV29-1 to TRBJ1-4, with D perhaps matching TRBD1 (5 bases). Germline V gene lookup returns CDR1 SQVTM and CDR2 ANQGSEA. The germline V and J ends were trimmed by 7 bases and 5 bases, with 8 bases remaining between them. The CDR3 extends over 11 amino acids. In DNA form, the CDR3 reads TGCAGCGCCGGACACAATGAAAAACTGTTTTTT. Translating gives CSAGHNEKLFF.

The chain has TRBV5-1 and TRBJ2-3, with 11 bases aligning to TRBD2. The CDR3 extends over 15 amino acids. The germline CDR1 and CDR2 sequences are SGHRS and YFSETQ. V was clipped by 5 bases and J by 2 bases; unmatched bases: 4. As DNA, the CDR3 is TGCGCCAGCAGTCAACTAGCGGGGGTCACAGATACGCAGTATTTT. Its protein product is CASSQLAGVTDTQYF. The full variable domain, in which reference TRBV5-1 and TRBJ2-3 provide the parts outside the CDR3, is KAGVTQTPRYLIKTRGQQVTLSCSPISGHRSVSWYQQTPGQGLQFLFEYFSETQRNKGNFPGRFSGRQFSNSRSEMNVSTLELGDSALYLCASSQLAGVTDTQYFGPGTRLTVL.

The rearrangement links TRBV12-3 or TRBV12-4 to TRBJ2-3; no reliable D call. The CDR3 has 13 residues. Trimming shortened V by 7 bases and J by 5 bases, and 13 bases separated the two germline ends. The chain's CDR3 is CASTFGVGDTQYF. The CDR3 coding sequence is TGTGCCAGCACCTTTGGGGTGGGAGATACGCAGTATTTT.

The V gene is TRBV13, the J gene TRBJ2-7; no definite D call. CDR1 PRHDT and CDR2 FYEKMQ come from the germline V gene (reference sequence). The CDR3 is made up of 12 amino acids. V gave up 5 bases and J gave up 3 bases, with 8 bases separating them. For the CDR3, the DNA is TGTGCCAGCAGCCCAAACAACTACGAGCAGTACTTC. Protein sequence: CASSPNNYEQYF.

This chain uses TRBV15 with TRBJ1-2, with D tentatively TRBD1 (5 bases). Trimming took 1 base from V and 4 from J, leaving 13 bases between them. This CDR3 region has 15 residues. CDR1 and CDR2 (germline): LNHNV, YYDKDF (reference sequence). The CDR3: CATSRGDPLLYGYTF. The CDR3 nucleotides read TGTGCCACCAGCAGAGGGGACCCATTGCTCTATGGCTACACCTTC.

The V call is TRBV6-2 or TRBV6-3, the J call TRBJ1-5; D is possibly TRBD1 (5 bases). Trimming left V 0 bases short and J 2 bases short, with 17 bases between. This CDR3 comprises 18 residues. Germline CDR1 is MNHEY and CDR2 is SVGEGT. The CDR3 spells CASSYSRLTGVGNQPQHF. In DNA, the CDR3 is TGTGCCAGCAGTTACTCGAGGCTCACGGGGGTTGGCAATCAGCCCCAGCATTTT.

V and J are TRBV6-5 and TRBJ1-2, with D perhaps TRBD1 (5 bases). V lost 5 bases to trimming and J lost 0 bases, with 10 bases between them. The CDR3 has 14 amino acids. CDR1 MNHEY and CDR2 SVGAGI come from the germline V gene. DNA for the CDR3: TGTGCCAGCAGTCCTGACAGTACTAACTATGGCTACACCTTC. As protein: CASSPDSTNYGYTF.

The V and J genes are TRBV5-4 and TRBJ2-7; maybe TRBD1 (6 bases). V was clipped by 0 bases and J by 3 bases, with 13 bases between them. Per the germline V gene, CDR1 is SGHNT and CDR2 is YYREEE (reference sequence). The CDR3 length is 15 residues. The CDR3 region is CASSLAVDRDYEQYF. CDR3 DNA: TGTGCCAGCAGCTTGGCGGTGGACAGAGACTACGAGCAGTACTTC.